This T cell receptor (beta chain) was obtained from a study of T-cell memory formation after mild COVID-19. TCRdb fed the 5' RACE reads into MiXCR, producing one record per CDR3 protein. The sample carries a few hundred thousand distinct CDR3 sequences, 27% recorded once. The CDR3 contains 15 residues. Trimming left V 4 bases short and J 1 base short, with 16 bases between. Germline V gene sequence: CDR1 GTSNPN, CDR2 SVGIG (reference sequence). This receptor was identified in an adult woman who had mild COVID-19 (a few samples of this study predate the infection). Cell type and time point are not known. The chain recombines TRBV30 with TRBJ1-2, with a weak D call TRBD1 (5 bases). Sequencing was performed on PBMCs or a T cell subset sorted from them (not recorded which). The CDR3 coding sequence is TGTGCCTGGACCCCGTGGGGGATGGATAACTATGGCTACACCTTC. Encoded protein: CAWTPWGMDNYGYTF.